These 15 T cell receptor beta chains share one sample of origin, sequenced in a study of tumor-infiltrating lymphocytes in localized non-small cell lung cancer. The protocol was immunoSEQ multiplex PCR, while the TCRdb copy is restricted to in-frame clones and leaves out a portion. The sample lists about 16,000 clones; 40% to 45% were seen once. Sequencing was carried out using lung tumor tissue. The receptors stem from a human donor with non-small cell lung cancer.

This chain joins TRBV5-1 and TRBJ2-5; possibly TRBD1 for D (6 bases). Per the germline V gene, CDR1 is SGHRS and CDR2 is YFSETQ. This CDR3 spans 14 amino acids. Trimming took off 4 bases at V and 2 bases at J, with 12 bases between the two ends. Here the CDR3 DNA reads TGCGCCAGCAGCGGGGGCCGACAACAAGAGACCCAGTACTTC. Translating gives CASSGGRQQETQYF. Variable domain in full (rest from reference TRBV5-1 and TRBJ2-5): KAGVTQTPRYLIKTRGQQVTLSCSPISGHRSVSWYQQTPGQGLQFLFEYFSETQRNKGNFPGRFSGRQFSNSRSEMNVSTLELGDSALYLCASSGGRQQETQYFGPGTRLLVL.

The chain is built from TRBV7-2 and TRBJ1-2; 7 bases fit TRBD1. Trimming took 5 bases from V and 5 from J; bases not matched to a gene: 14. The germline gives CDR1 SGHTA, CDR2 FQGNSA. This CDR3 is built from 16 residues. Here the CDR3 DNA reads TGTGCCAGCAGCCCCAGATTTGAATCACAGGGGTATGGCTACACCTTC. Translated, it gives CASSPRFESQGYGYTF.

This clone qualifies as medium-sized. The chain links TRBV29-1 to TRBJ2-3; 7 positions match TRBD1. V was pared by 7 bases and J by 4 bases, with 11 bases of the junction left unmatched. The CDR3 sequence is 14 residues long. Per germline, CDR1 SQVTM and CDR2 ANQGSEA. The CDR3 bases are TGCAGCGCCCGGCCGGGACAGCTAGCAGATACGCAGTATTTT. Encoded protein: CSARPGQLADTQYF.

The gene calls are TRBV11-3 and TRBJ1-1; 7 positions agree with TRBD1. The V gene's germline CDR1 is SGHNT and CDR2 YENEEA. The CDR3 length is 16 residues. The V gene end was trimmed by 4 bases and the J gene end by 1 base; junction bases not matched to a gene: 9. The CDR3 DNA sequence: TGTGCCAGCAGCTCATCGAGGGGGCCGGCGAACACTGAAGCTTTCTTT. Translating it yields CASSSSRGPANTEAFF.

This clone was detected only once. The V call is TRBV9, the J call TRBJ1-6; possible D gene TRBD1, 5 bases. The CDR3 sequence is 19 residues long. Trimming stripped 4 bases from V and 0 bases from J, with 20 bases between. Germline values: CDR1 SGDLS, CDR2 YYNGEE. CDR3 region: CASSLGVLQSSSYNSPLHF. For the CDR3, the DNA is TGTGCCAGCAGCTTAGGGGTACTACAGAGTAGCTCCTATAATTCACCCCTCCACTTT.

There are a few counts of this clone. The chain is built from TRBV5-1 and TRBJ1-2; D might be TRBD1 (6 bases). The CDR3 totals 13 residues. With 5 bases removed from V and 6 bases from J, the gap between germline ends came to 14 bases. Germline V CDR1 and CDR2: SGHRS, YFSETQ. The CDR3 reads CASRRAGVNGYTF. The CDR3 bases are TGCGCCAGCAGGCGTGCAGGGGTCAATGGCTACACCTTC.

This rearrangement joins TRBV19 to TRBJ2-7; TRBD1 might be the D (6 bases). The CDR3 extends over 14 amino acids. V lost 4 bases and J 0 bases, leaving 10 bases between the germline ends. CDR1 is LNHDA and CDR2 is SQIVND in the germline V gene (reference sequence). CDR3 amino acids: CASSKRGNSYEQYF. In DNA, the CDR3 is TGTGCCAGTAGTAAGAGGGGGAACTCCTACGAGCAGTACTTC.

CDR3: CASSLRGTGSYGYTF. CDR3 DNA sequence: TGTGCCAGCAGCCTGAGGGGGACAGGGTCCTATGGCTACACCTTC. The J gene is TRBJ1-2, the V gene TRBV4-2, with 9 bases that match TRBD1. Germline V gene sequence: CDR1 LGHNA, CDR2 YNFKEQ. Trimming cost V 4 bases and J 4 bases; bases outside gene matches: 7. The CDR3 covers 15 residues.

The chain couples TRBV27 to TRBJ1-2; 10 bases agree with TRBD1. V was clipped by 6 bases and J by 5 bases; unmatched bases: 24. CDR3 length equals 20 residues. CDR1 is MNHEY, CDR2 SMNVEV, per germline (reference sequence). This CDR3 reads CASRDRDFVGTGATRYGYTF. DNA for the CDR3: TGTGCCAGCAGGGACCGGGACTTCGTGGGGACAGGGGCCACTCGGTATGGCTACACCTTC.

The V and J genes are TRBV11-2 and TRBJ2-5; D is unclear. Germline values: CDR1 SGHAT, CDR2 FQNNGV. The CDR3 is 13 residues long. The V end lost 4 bases, the J end lost 5 bases, and 11 bases lay between the germline ends. CDR3 amino acids: CASSSGGEETQYF. DNA of the CDR3: TGTGCCAGCAGCTCGGGCGGCGAGGAGACCCAGTACTTC.

In its sample, this clone was seen a few times. The chain combines TRBV5-4 with TRBJ2-2; no firm D call. Germline lookup yields CDR1 SGHNT and CDR2 YYREEE (reference sequence). The V gene lost 0 bases and the J gene lost 3 bases, with 3 bases spanning the gap. The CDR3 length is 13 residues. CDR3 protein: CASSLDDTGELFF. The DNA for the CDR3 is TGTGCCAGCAGCTTGGATGACACCGGGGAGCTGTTTTTT.

There are a few counts of this clone. The chain uses TRBV7-2 and TRBJ1-1; D perhaps matches TRBD1 (6 bases). This CDR3 spans 17 amino acids. Germline CDR1 reads SGHTA; CDR2 reads FQGNSA. V shed 0 bases and J shed 5 bases, with 19 bases lying between them. CDR3 coding DNA: TGTGCCAGCAGCTTAGCGCCGTTTGGAGGGGGGGGGACTGAAGCTTTCTTT. As protein: CASSLAPFGGGGTEAFF.

The table lists this clone with a few counts. The V and J genes are TRBV7-6 and TRBJ1-6; 7 bases align to TRBD1. The CDR3 consists of 16 residues. Germline V gives CDR1 SGHVS, CDR2 FNYEAQ. J lost 0 bases, V lost 5 bases, and 4 bases had no gene match. Here the CDR3 DNA reads TGTGCCAGCAGCGCTCAGGGGGGCTCCTATAATTCACCCCTCCACTTT. It is translated as CASSAQGGSYNSPLHF.

This clone was recorded many times. The CDR3 is CASSQSGANVLTF. The CDR3 DNA reads TGTGCCAGCAGTCAGTCTGGGGCCAACGTCCTGACTTTC. This chain links TRBV9 with TRBJ2-6; no definite D call. CDR1 SGDLS and CDR2 YYNGEE come from the germline V gene. V shed 5 bases and J shed 1 base, with 4 bases lying between them. This CDR3 has 13 residues.

This clone is medium-sized in the sample. This chain links TRBV28 with TRBJ1-5; 7 nucleotides align to TRBD1. The CDR3 extends over 14 amino acids. Germline V gene sequence: CDR1 MDHEN, CDR2 SYDVKM. The V and J ends lost 1 base and 4 bases, in that order; junction bases with no gene match: 1. CDR3 nucleotide sequence: TGTGCCAGCAGTTTATCAGGGGGAAATCAGCCCCAGCATTTT. Translated, it gives CASSLSGGNQPQHF.